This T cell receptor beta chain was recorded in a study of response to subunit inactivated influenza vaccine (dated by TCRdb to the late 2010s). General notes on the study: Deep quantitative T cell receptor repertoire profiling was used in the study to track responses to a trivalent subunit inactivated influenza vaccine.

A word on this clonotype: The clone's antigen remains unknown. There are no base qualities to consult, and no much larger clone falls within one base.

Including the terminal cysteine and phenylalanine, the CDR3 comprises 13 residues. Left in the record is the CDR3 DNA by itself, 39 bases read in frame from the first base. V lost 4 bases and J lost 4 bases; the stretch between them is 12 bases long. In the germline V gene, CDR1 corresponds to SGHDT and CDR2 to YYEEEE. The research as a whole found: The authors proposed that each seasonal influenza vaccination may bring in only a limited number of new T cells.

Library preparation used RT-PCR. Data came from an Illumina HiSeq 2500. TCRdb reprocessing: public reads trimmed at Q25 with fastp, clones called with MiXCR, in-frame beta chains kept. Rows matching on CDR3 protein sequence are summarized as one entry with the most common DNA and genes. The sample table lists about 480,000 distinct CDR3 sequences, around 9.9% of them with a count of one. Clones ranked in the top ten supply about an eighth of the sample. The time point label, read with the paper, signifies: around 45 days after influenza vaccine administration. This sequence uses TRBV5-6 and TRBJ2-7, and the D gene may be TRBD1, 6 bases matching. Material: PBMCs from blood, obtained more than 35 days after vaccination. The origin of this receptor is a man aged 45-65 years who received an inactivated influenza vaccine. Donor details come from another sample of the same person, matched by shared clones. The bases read TGTGCCAGCAGCCACGCCGGACAGTACGAGCAGTACTTC. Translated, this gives CASSHAGQYEQYF.